The 23 T cell receptor beta chains reported below all come from one sample, sequenced in a study of blood T cell repertoires in COVID-19. Profiled with immunoSEQ multiplex PCR; TCRdb holds only in-frame clones, not every one. This table holds 200,000 to 250,000 clones, 82% found once. Sequenced: peripheral blood. The origin of the receptors is a woman aged 70 to 79 with COVID-19, enrolled during active disease.

This clone was observed once. V and J are TRBV25-1 and TRBJ1-1; D unclear. CDR1 and CDR2 from the germline V gene are MGHDK and SYGVNS. This CDR3 contains 15 residues. V lost 4 bases and J 0 bases, leaving 12 bases between the germline ends. CDR3 region: CASSAFSQMNTEAFF. Written as DNA, the CDR3 is TGTGCCAGCAGTGCCTTTTCACAGATGAACACTGAAGCTTTCTTT.

This clone was seen just once. This chain connects TRBV11-2 to TRBJ2-1; 8 bases are shared with TRBD2. V lost 0 bases and J lost 8; bases outside the gene matches: 6. The CDR3 totals 15 residues. Germline CDR1 SGHAT, CDR2 FQNNGV. The CDR3 DNA reads as TGTGCCAGCAGCTTAGAGAGCGGGAGTATATATGAGCAGTTCTTC. It encodes CASSLESGSIYEQFF.

The chain combines TRBV7-9 with TRBJ2-7; D possibly corresponds to TRBD1 (5 bases). Trimming shortened V by 2 bases and J by 0 bases, and 11 bases separated the two germline ends. CDR1 is SEHNR, CDR2 FQNEAQ, per germline (reference sequence). This CDR3 has 15 residues. The CDR3 protein is CASSLWGQSSYEQYF. CDR3 DNA sequence: TGTGCCAGCAGCTTATGGGGCCAAAGCTCCTACGAGCAGTACTTC. Using reference TRBV7-9 and TRBJ2-7 for the parts outside the CDR3, the full variable domain is DTGVSQNPRHKITKRGQNVTFRCDPISEHNRLYWYRQTLGQGPEFLTYFQNEAQLEKSRLLSDRFSAERPKGSFSTLEIQRTEQGDSAMYLCASSLWGQSSYEQYFGPGTRLTVT.

The rearrangement joins TRBV19 to TRBJ1-2; 9 positions match TRBD1. The CDR3 sequence is 17 residues long. V was clipped by 3 bases and J by 3 bases; unmatched bases: 11. Per the germline V gene, CDR1 is LNHDA and CDR2 is SQIVND (reference sequence). The DNA for the CDR3 is TGTGCCAGTAGTATGGCGTCCGGGACAGGGAGCTACTATGGCTACACCTTC. As protein: CASSMASGTGSYYGYTF. Full variable domain (remainder filled in from reference TRBV19 and TRBJ1-2): DGGITQSPKYLFRKEGQNVTLSCEQNLNHDAMYWYRQDPGQGLRLIYYSQIVNDFQKGDIAEGYSVSREKKESFPLTVTSAQKNPTAFYLCASSMASGTGSYYGYTFGSGTRLTVV.

The chain couples TRBV11-1 to TRBJ2-3; TRBD2 agrees at 9 bases. After removal of 1 base from V and 0 bases from J, the junction contained 2 bases not matched to a gene. Germline CDR1 is SGHAT and CDR2 is FQDESV (reference sequence). The CDR3 is 16 residues long. CDR3 sequence reads: CASSLGLAGSTDTQYF. In DNA form, the CDR3 reads TGTGCCAGCAGCTTAGGCCTAGCGGGGAGCACAGATACGCAGTATTTT. The variable domain in full, completed from reference TRBV11-1 and TRBJ2-3, reads EAEVAQSPRYKITEKSQAVAFWCDPISGHATLYWYRQILGQGPELLVQFQDESVVDDSQLPKDRFSAERLKGVDSTLKIQPAELGDSAMYLCASSLGLAGSTDTQYFGPGTRLTVL.

The chain has TRBV7-2 and TRBJ2-5, with D unresolved. Germline assignment: CDR1 SGHTA and CDR2 FQGNSA. The CDR3 runs to 14 residues. The germline V and J ends were trimmed by 5 bases and 4 bases, with 14 bases remaining between them. The CDR3 DNA follows: TGTGCCAGCAGCCGCACCCGACTGATAGAGACCCAGTACTTC. Translation gives CASSRTRLIETQYF.

The chain joins TRBV5-1 to TRBJ2-7; 8 bases align to TRBD2. CDR3 length: 18 residues. After removal of 4 bases from V and 3 bases from J, the junction contained 18 bases not matched to a gene. CDR1 is SGHRS and CDR2 is YFSETQ in the germline V gene. In DNA form, the CDR3 reads TGCGCCAGCAGCCCGGGGGGGCCCGGGGCCTCGATCGGCTACGAGCAGTACTTC. It is translated as CASSPGGPGASIGYEQYF.

Regarding this clone: The sample holds other DNA sequences that translate to the same CDR3. The chain has TRBV28 and TRBJ1-2, with TRBD1 as a possible D gene (6 bases). CDR3 length: 13 residues. The V end lost 3 bases, the J end lost 4 bases, and 9 bases lay between the germline ends. Germline assignment: CDR1 MDHEN and CDR2 SYDVKM. CDR3 nucleotides: TGTGCCAGCAGTTTGAGCAGGGGCTATGGCTACACCTTC. Translation: CASSLSRGYGYTF.

A single count supports this clone. The chain has TRBV18 and TRBJ1-1; TRBD1 aligns across 12 bases. The CDR3 has 15 residues. The germline V gene has CDR1 KGHSH and CDR2 LQKENI. V lost 4 bases, J lost 1 base, and 1 base stayed unmatched. The CDR3 is CASSRDRGPNTEAFF. In nucleotides, the CDR3 is TGTGCCAGCTCACGGGACAGGGGGCCGAACACTGAAGCTTTCTTT.

The chain combines TRBV2 with TRBJ2-3; 9 nucleotides match TRBD2. Looked up from germline, CDR1 is SNHLY and CDR2 is FYNNEI. V lost 0 bases to trimming and J lost 8 bases; unmatched junction nucleotides: 6. There are 15 residues in the CDR3. CDR3 DNA sequence: TGTGCCAGCAGTGAAGCGCTAGCGGGATTCCTTACGCAGTATTTT. It translates to CASSEALAGFLTQYF.

The chain combines TRBV6-5 with TRBJ1-1; 7 bases line up with TRBD1. Germline trimming cut 4 bases from V and 2 bases from J; bases unmatched to any gene: 4. CDR3 length: 14 residues. The V gene's germline CDR1 is MNHEY and CDR2 SVGAGI. Here the CDR3 reads CASSSEGGNTEAFF. The DNA for the CDR3 is TGTGCCAGCAGTTCTGAAGGGGGCAACACTGAAGCTTTCTTT.

V usage is TRBV6-6 and J usage is TRBJ1-2; possibly TRBD1 for D (5 bases). Trimming stripped 5 bases from V and 4 bases from J, with 14 bases between. Germline CDR1 reads MNHNY; CDR2 reads SVGAGI (reference sequence). The CDR3 sequence is 14 residues long. The CDR3: CASSGGAGPYGYTF. The CDR3 DNA reads as TGTGCCAGCAGTGGAGGGGCAGGGCCCTATGGCTACACCTTC.

The V and J genes are TRBV19 and TRBJ2-5; 8 nucleotides align to TRBD1. The length of the CDR3 is 13 residues. Trimming removed 6 bases from V and 3 bases from J; junction bases left unmatched: 3. CDR1 and CDR2 from the germline V gene are LNHDA and SQIVND (reference sequence). The DNA for the CDR3 is TGTGCCAGTAGACCGACAGGGGAAGAGACCCAGTACTTC. It specifies CASRPTGEETQYF.

The chain employs TRBV19 and TRBJ2-2, with 9 nucleotides matching TRBD2. Germline assignment: CDR1 LNHDA and CDR2 SQIVND (reference sequence). Trimming removed 4 bases from V and 3 bases from J; junction bases left unmatched: 6. There are 16 residues in the CDR3. CDR3 region: CASSRLAGVDTGELFF. The CDR3 DNA follows: TGTGCCAGTAGTAGGTTAGCGGGAGTTGACACCGGGGAGCTGTTTTTT.

The chain uses TRBV25-1 and TRBJ2-7, with a weak D call TRBD2 (6 bases). The CDR3 is 14 residues long. The germline V and J ends were trimmed by 5 bases and 5 bases, with 16 bases remaining between them. Germline V gene data show CDR1 as MGHDK and CDR2 as SYGVNS. This chain's CDR3 is CASSTAGSQHEQYF. The CDR3 DNA sequence: TGTGCCAGCAGTACCGCCGGGAGTCAGCACGAGCAGTACTTC.

This chain links TRBV27 with TRBJ1-1; D possibly corresponds to TRBD1 (6 bases). V lost 1 base to trimming and J lost 7 bases, with 16 bases between them. This CDR3 region has 15 residues. CDR1 MNHEY and CDR2 SMNVEV come from the germline V gene (reference sequence). CDR3 amino acids: CASSLLLDRGGEAFF. The CDR3 DNA reads as TGTGCCAGCAGTTTATTATTGGACCGAGGGGGTGAAGCTTTCTTT.

CDR3 bases: TGTGCCAGCAGTTTTGCGAGCGTATACACCTTC. This gives the protein CASSFASVYTF. The chain combines TRBV12-3 or TRBV12-4 with TRBJ1-2; D gene unclear. V dropped 3 bases and J dropped 11 bases, with 10 bases sitting between them. CDR3 size: 11 residues.

The gene calls are TRBV11-2 and TRBJ2-7; 9 positions match TRBD2. The germline CDR1 and CDR2 sequences are SGHAT and FQNNGV. After removal of 2 bases from V and 3 bases from J, the junction contained 5 bases not matched to a gene. This CDR3 comprises 15 residues. DNA of the CDR3: TGTGCCAGCAGCTTAAGGGTTAGCGGGAGCTACGAGCAGTACTTC. Its translation: CASSLRVSGSYEQYF.

The chain employs TRBV10-3 and TRBJ1-3; D gene unclear. V lost 9 bases, J lost 1 base, and 7 bases lay in between. The CDR3 is made up of 12 amino acids. Germline-derived CDR1 and CDR2 are ENHRY and SYGVKD. The CDR3 DNA reads TGTGCCATTGGCCAATCTGGAAACACCATATATTTT. It yields the protein CAIGQSGNTIYF.

This clone was found many times. This chain uses TRBV28 with TRBJ2-7; 7 bases line up with TRBD1. This CDR3 region has 15 residues. Germline CDR1 MDHEN, CDR2 SYDVKM. V was pared by 2 bases and J by 3 bases, with 7 bases of the junction left unmatched. CDR3 sequence reads: CASSLLQGVFYEQYF. CDR3 bases: TGTGCCAGCAGTTTACTCCAGGGGGTATTCTACGAGCAGTACTTC.

The genes are TRBV28 and TRBJ1-4; D call uncertain. Deletions cut 3 bases from V and 6 bases from J, with 23 bases between. Germline values: CDR1 MDHEN, CDR2 SYDVKM. This CDR3 has 18 amino acids. The CDR3 DNA reads TGTGCCAGCAGTTTGGTATCGCCCCCCCCGGTGGAGGATGAAAAACTGTTTTTT. Translating it yields CASSLVSPPPVEDEKLFF.

The chain uses TRBV4-3 and TRBJ2-5, with TRBD2 identical over 8 bases. The ends lost 1 base at V and 5 bases at J; junction bases unmatched: 6. CDR3 length: 15 amino acids. Germline V lookup: CDR1 LGHNA, CDR2 YSLEER. For the CDR3, the DNA is TGCGCCAGCAGCCAAGCCGGGAGGGCCGAGGAGACCCAGTACTTC. This translates into CASSQAGRAEETQYF.

The chain combines TRBV30 with TRBJ1-2; D gene ambiguous. Germline CDR1 is GTSNPN and CDR2 is SVGIG (reference sequence). V was shortened by 2 bases and J by 0 bases, with 13 bases between the two germline ends. CDR3 length: 15 residues. The CDR3 sequence is CAWSKSMGANYGYTF. As DNA, the CDR3 is TGTGCCTGGAGTAAATCCATGGGCGCTAACTATGGCTACACCTTC.